The 26 T cell receptor beta chains below all came from one sample that was sequenced in a study of cytomegalovirus exposure and HLA in healthy donors (dated by TCRdb to 2017 to 2019). Receptor libraries were prepared by the immunoSEQ multiplex PCR assay. For the multiplex PCR, a mixture combining 60 forward primers for TCR Vbeta segments and 13 reverse primers for TCR Jbeta segments was used. This immuneACCESS table, as held by TCRdb, lists in-frame sequences with V and J called but not all clones. Of the missing ones, under half trace to an unresolved V gene in checked studies; the others have no known cause. A total of around 250,000 clones appear in this sample, approximately 91% of them only once. The ten largest clones add up to around 1.7% of the sample. Sequencing was carried out using PBMCs. These receptors were obtained from a girl aged 2-10 years in good health and CMV-seronegative.

This chain connects TRBV10-1 to TRBJ2-2; 7 bases fit TRBD1. Germline trimming cut 9 bases from V and 2 bases from J; bases unmatched to any gene: 3. In germline, CDR1 is WNHNN, CDR2 SYGVQD (reference sequence). CDR3 length: 13 residues. CDR3 in amino acids: CASGQDNTGELFF. Written as DNA, the CDR3 is TGCGCCAGTGGACAGGACAACACCGGGGAGCTGTTTTTT.

The rearrangement uses TRBV27 and TRBJ1-1; D not resolved. V was pared by 6 bases and J by 1 base, with 12 bases between. CDR3 length equals 14 residues. Germline V gene data show CDR1 as MNHEY and CDR2 as SMNVEV (reference sequence). The CDR3, as DNA: TGTGCCAGCAGCCTAGGACTGCCGAACACTGAAGCTTTCTTT. Its translation is CASSLGLPNTEAFF.

This chain uses TRBV25-1 with TRBJ1-2; D gene uncertain. Trimming removed 2 bases at V and 1 base at J, with 8 bases between. Germline-derived CDR1 and CDR2 are MGHDK and SYGVNS. The CDR3 spans 14 residues. DNA for the CDR3: TGTGCCAGCAGTGAAAGAGGAATTAACTATGGCTACACCTTC. Amino acid sequence: CASSERGINYGYTF.

V gene TRBV6-1 combines with J gene TRBJ1-1; 7 positions agree with TRBD1. J gave up 6 bases and V 5 bases, and 9 bases lay outside the gene matches. CDR3 length: 14 amino acids. Germline lookup yields CDR1 MNHNS and CDR2 SASEGT. The CDR3 DNA is TGTGCCAGCAGTTCCCGGACAGGTTCTTCTGAAGCTTTCTTT. Protein sequence: CASSSRTGSSEAFF.

The chain uses TRBV2 and TRBJ1-4; D unresolved. This CDR3 spans 13 amino acids. Per germline, CDR1 SNHLY and CDR2 FYNNEI. Deletions cut 6 bases from V and 5 bases from J, with 10 bases between. The DNA for the CDR3 is TGTGCCAGCAGCGCGGGTAGAAATGAAAAACTGTTTTTT. Residues: CASSAGRNEKLFF.

The V gene is TRBV4-1, the J gene TRBJ2-2; tentative D call: TRBD2 (5 bases). Per germline, CDR1 MGHRA and CDR2 YSYEKL. The CDR3 length is 15 residues. V lost 4 bases to trimming and J lost 5 bases, with 14 bases between them. The CDR3, as DNA: TGCGCCAGCAGCCTCGGGGATCTCGGGACCGGGGAGCTGTTTTTT. This sequence encodes CASSLGDLGTGELFF.

This chain links TRBV5-1 with TRBJ2-7; D may be TRBD2 (5 bases). CDR1 is SGHRS, CDR2 YFSETQ, per germline. The CDR3 is 16 amino acids. V was clipped by 4 bases and J by 0 bases, with 17 bases between them. The CDR3 sequence is CASSPGNGRSSYEQYF. CDR3 DNA: TGCGCCAGCAGCCCGGGGAACGGACGGAGCTCCTACGAGCAGTACTTC.

V is TRBV5-6 and J is TRBJ2-7, with 14 positions matching TRBD2. V was clipped by 3 bases and J by 3 bases; unmatched bases: 5. Germline CDR1 SGHDT, CDR2 YYEEEE. The CDR3 is 16 amino acids. CDR3 nucleotide sequence: TGTGCCAGCAGCTATGGGACTAGCGGGGGAAGCTACGAGCAGTACTTC. Amino acid sequence: CASSYGTSGGSYEQYF.

This chain connects TRBV6-5 to TRBJ2-7; 9 bases are shared with TRBD1. Germline CDR1 is MNHEY and CDR2 is SVGAGI. J gave up 2 bases and V 2 bases, and 4 bases lay outside the gene matches. This CDR3 region has 15 residues. The DNA for the CDR3 is TGTGCCAGCAGTTACGGGGGACAGGGTACCTACGAGCAGTACTTC. Amino acid sequence: CASSYGGQGTYEQYF.

The chain links TRBV2 to TRBJ2-3; D is possibly TRBD2 (5 bases). The CDR3 has 14 residues. V dropped 6 bases and J dropped 1 base, with 11 bases sitting between them. Per germline, CDR1 SNHLY and CDR2 FYNNEI. CDR3 region: CASSRISGTDTQYF. CDR3 nucleotide sequence: TGTGCCAGCAGCCGGATTAGCGGCACAGATACGCAGTATTTT.

V gene TRBV2 combines with J gene TRBJ2-3, with D possibly being TRBD1 (6 bases). The CDR3 sequence is 11 residues long. Trimming stripped 6 bases from V and 5 bases from J, with 6 bases between. Germline loops: CDR1 SNHLY, CDR2 FYNNEI. CDR3 in DNA: TGTGCCAGCAGACAGGGAGATACGCAGTATTTT. Its translation is CASRQGDTQYF. Filled out from reference TRBV2 and TRBJ2-3, the complete variable domain reads EPEVTQTPSHQVTQMGQEVILRCVPISNHLYFYWYRQILGQKVEFLVSFYNNEISEKSEIFDDQFSVERPDGSNFTLKIRSTKLEDSAMYFCASRQGDTQYFGPGTRLTVL.

The gene calls are TRBV18 and TRBJ2-7; D not resolved. This CDR3 has 14 residues. Germline assignment: CDR1 KGHSH and CDR2 LQKENI. V gave up 0 bases and J gave up 6 bases, with 12 bases separating them. This CDR3 is CASSPPSLSREQYF. Written as DNA, the CDR3 is TGTGCCAGCTCACCACCGAGTCTATCACGCGAGCAGTACTTC.

The gene calls are TRBV2 and TRBJ2-1; 9 nucleotides align to TRBD2. The CDR3 runs 14 residues. The V gene's germline CDR1 is SNHLY and CDR2 FYNNEI. V dropped 10 bases and J dropped 3; count of bases not matched to a gene: 7. The CDR3 DNA is TGTGCCACACGTCGCGGGGGGGACTACAATGAGCAGTTCTTC. It yields the protein CATRRGGDYNEQFF.

The chain couples TRBV5-1 to TRBJ2-5; 7 bases line up with TRBD1. The CDR3 is 15 residues long. Losses at the gene ends were 3 bases for V and 14 bases for J; bases not matched to a gene: 19. Germline-derived CDR1 and CDR2 are SGHRS and YFSETQ. CDR3 DNA: TGCGCCAGCAGCTCCCCCAGCGGTCCAGGGGGTGCTCCCTACTTC. Encoded protein: CASSSPSGPGGAPYF.

This clone came up a few times. This chain joins TRBV5-4 and TRBJ1-1, with TRBD1 as a possible D gene (5 bases). The CDR3 has 13 amino acids. In germline, CDR1 is SGHNT, CDR2 YYREEE (reference sequence). V shed 4 bases and J shed 1 base, with 8 bases lying between them. CDR3 sequence: CASSPGQNTEAFF. The CDR3 DNA sequence: TGTGCCAGCAGCCCCGGACAGAACACTGAAGCTTTCTTT.

This clone was seen a few times. The chain recombines TRBV30 with TRBJ1-1, with D maybe TRBD1 (5 bases). V was cut by 0 bases and J by 2 bases, with 10 bases left in between. The CDR3 has 14 residues. The V gene's germline CDR1 is GTSNPN and CDR2 SVGIG (reference sequence). The CDR3 DNA reads TGTGCCTGGAGTGTACCGGACATAAACACTGAAGCTTTCTTT. Translated: CAWSVPDINTEAFF.

The J gene is TRBJ2-2, the V gene TRBV28; possibly TRBD2 for D (6 bases). The V and J ends lost 8 bases and 1 base respectively, with 11 bases between them. The CDR3 has 14 residues. CDR1 and CDR2 from the germline V gene are MDHEN and SYDVKM. The CDR3 DNA reads as TGTGCCAGCCAAAACGGGGGGAACACCGGGGAGCTGTTTTTT. Translating gives CASQNGGNTGELFF.

On this clone: Other DNA sequences in this specimen translate into the identical CDR3. The gene calls are TRBV27 and TRBJ2-7; 10 bases are a match to TRBD1. The CDR3 is made up of 14 amino acids. The germline V gene has CDR1 MNHEY and CDR2 SMNVEV (reference sequence). V shed 2 bases, J shed 3 bases, and the junction held 1 base outside the gene matches. CDR3 amino acids: CASSLRTGGYEQYF. CDR3 sequence (DNA): TGTGCCAGCAGTTTACGGACAGGGGGCTACGAGCAGTACTTC.

The chain links TRBV13 to TRBJ1-1; no reliable D call. V was trimmed by 6 bases and J by 1 base, leaving 6 bases between them. CDR3 length: 12 residues. CDR1 PRHDT and CDR2 FYEKMQ come from the germline V gene (reference sequence). The CDR3 is CASSAGNTEAFF. CDR3 nucleotides: TGTGCCAGCAGTGCAGGGAACACTGAAGCTTTCTTT.

V gene TRBV30 combines with J gene TRBJ1-6; D gene unclear. The germline V gene has CDR1 GTSNPN and CDR2 SVGIG (reference sequence). Trimming took off 6 bases at V and 12 bases at J, with 12 bases between the two ends. The CDR3 covers 11 residues. CDR3: CACEGVRPLHF. CDR3 bases: TGTGCCTGCGAGGGAGTCCGACCCCTCCACTTT. Combining the CDR3 with reference TRBV30 and TRBJ1-6 gives the whole variable domain SQTIHQWPATLVQPVGSPLSLECTVEGTSNPNLYWYRQAAGRGLQLLFYSVGIGQISSEVPQNLSASRPQDRQFILSSKKLLLSDSGFYLCACEGVRPLHFGNGTRLTVT.

This clone has a handful of counts. The V gene is TRBV2, the J gene TRBJ1-4; 7 nucleotides line up with TRBD1. The junction had 6 bases not matched to a gene; V was cut back by 8 bases and J by 6 bases. This CDR3 has 13 residues. Germline-derived CDR1 and CDR2 are SNHLY and FYNNEI. The CDR3, as DNA: TGTGCCAGCGCGACAGGGCCTGATGAAAAACTGTTTTTT. Translated: CASATGPDEKLFF. The complete variable domain, with remaining parts taken from reference TRBV2 and TRBJ1-4, reads EPEVTQTPSHQVTQMGQEVILRCVPISNHLYFYWYRQILGQKVEFLVSFYNNEISEKSEIFDDQFSVERPDGSNFTLKIRSTKLEDSAMYFCASATGPDEKLFFGSGTQLSVL.

CDR3 in amino acids: CASSLQGAPDGYTF. The CDR3 coding sequence is TGTGCCAGCAGCTTACAGGGGGCGCCCGATGGCTACACCTTC. V and J are TRBV5-6 and TRBJ1-2; TRBD1 agrees at 9 bases. Germline CDR1 is SGHDT and CDR2 is YYEEEE. The CDR3 is made up of 14 amino acids. Germline trimming cut 2 bases from V and 6 bases from J; bases unmatched to any gene: 5. Variable domain in full (rest from reference TRBV5-6 and TRBJ1-2): DAGVTQSPTHLIKTRGQQVTLRCSPKSGHDTVSWYQQALGQGPQFIFQYYEEEERQRGNFPDRFSGHQFPNYSSELNVNALLLGDSALYLCASSLQGAPDGYTFGSGTRLTVV.

The rearrangement uses TRBV5-5 and TRBJ1-1; D unresolved. Germline assignment: CDR1 SGHKS and CDR2 YYEKEE (reference sequence). Trimming shortened V by 5 bases and J by 0 bases, and 14 bases separated the two germline ends. CDR3 length: 15 amino acids. CDR3 bases: TGTGCCAGCAGTCCTTCCGCGCGTTTGAACACTGAAGCTTTCTTT. Amino acids: CASSPSARLNTEAFF. The full variable domain, rest sourced from reference TRBV5-5 and TRBJ1-1, is DAGVTQSPTHLIKTRGQQVTLRCSPISGHKSVSWYQQVLGQGPQFIFQYYEKEERGRGNFPDRFSARQFPNYSSELNVNALLLGDSALYLCASSPSARLNTEAFFGQGTRLTVV.

The rearrangement links TRBV7-6 to TRBJ1-4; D remains ambiguous. In germline, CDR1 is SGHVS, CDR2 FNYEAQ. This CDR3 contains 15 residues. Trimming removed 1 base at V and 7 bases at J, with 13 bases between. The CDR3 nucleotides are TGTGCCAGCAGCTTAGTTTACGGGGTATCTGAAAAACTGTTTTTT. This encodes CASSLVYGVSEKLFF. The full variable domain, rest sourced from reference TRBV7-6 and TRBJ1-4, is GAGVSQSPRYKVTKRGQDVALRCDPISGHVSLYWYRQALGQGPEFLTYFNYEAQQDKSGLPNDRFSAERPEGSISTLTIQRTEQRDSAMYRCASSLVYGVSEKLFFGSGTQLSVL.

The chain employs TRBV30 and TRBJ2-5, with TRBD1 matching over 8 bases. V was pared by 2 bases and J by 5 bases, with 10 bases of the junction left unmatched. This CDR3 contains 15 residues. The germline gives CDR1 GTSNPN, CDR2 SVGIG (reference sequence). The CDR3 DNA sequence: TGTGCCTGGAGTCTAAAAGCAGGGGGCGCGGAGACCCAGTACTTC. This sequence encodes CAWSLKAGGAETQYF.

This clone appeared a few times. The chain links TRBV6-6 to TRBJ2-3; a weak D match, TRBD2 (5 bases). V was trimmed by 9 bases and J by 0 bases, leaving 7 bases between them. Germline CDR1 reads MNHNY; CDR2 reads SVGAGI (reference sequence). The CDR3 is 12 residues long. Here the CDR3 DNA reads TGTGCCAGTTGGAGGAGCACAGATACGCAGTATTTT. Protein product: CASWRSTDTQYF.